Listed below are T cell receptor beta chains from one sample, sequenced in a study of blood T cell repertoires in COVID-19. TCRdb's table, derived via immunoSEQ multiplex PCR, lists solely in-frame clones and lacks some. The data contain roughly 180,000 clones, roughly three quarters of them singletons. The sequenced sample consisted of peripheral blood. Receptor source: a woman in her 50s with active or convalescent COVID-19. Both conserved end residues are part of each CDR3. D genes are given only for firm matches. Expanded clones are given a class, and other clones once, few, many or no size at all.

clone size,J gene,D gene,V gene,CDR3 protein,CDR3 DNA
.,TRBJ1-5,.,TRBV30,CAWSFRGINQPQHF,TGTGCCTGGTCCTTTCGGGGGATCAATCAGCCCCAGCATTTT
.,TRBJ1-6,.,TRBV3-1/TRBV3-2,CASSQRGPESPPLHF,TGTGCCAGCAGCCAAAGAGGGCCAGAGAGTCCACCCCTCCACTTT
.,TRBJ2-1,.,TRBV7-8,CASSLAGAVNEQFF,TGTGCCAGCAGCTTAGCGGGAGCCGTCAATGAGCAGTTCTTC
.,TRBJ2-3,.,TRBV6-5,CASRVSGSSTDTQYF,TGTGCCTCCCGGGTGAGCGGCTCTAGCACAGATACGCAGTATTTT
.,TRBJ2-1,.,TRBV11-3,CASSPRGGWNNEQFF,TGTGCCAGCAGCCCCCGCGGGGGCTGGAACAATGAGCAGTTCTTC
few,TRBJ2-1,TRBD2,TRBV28,CASSFIPSGNLGEQFF,TGTGCCAGCAGTTTCATACCTAGCGGGAACCTAGGTGAGCAGTTCTTC
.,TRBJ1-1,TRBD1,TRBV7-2,CASSLDRGRTEAFF,TGTGCCAGCAGCCTCGACAGGGGGCGGACTGAAGCTTTCTTT
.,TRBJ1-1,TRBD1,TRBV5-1,CASSLVQGAATEAFF,TGCGCCAGCAGCTTGGTCCAGGGGGCGGCCACTGAAGCTTTCTTT
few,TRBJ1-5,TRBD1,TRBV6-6,CASSYRQGRGNQPQHF,TGTGCCAGCAGTTACCGACAGGGTCGGGGCAATCAGCCCCAGCATTTT
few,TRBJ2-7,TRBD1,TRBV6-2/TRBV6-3,CASSFPGTGGTLGYYYEQYF,TGTGCCAGCAGCTTTCCGGGGACAGGGGGCACTTTAGGCTACTACTACGAGCAGTACTTC
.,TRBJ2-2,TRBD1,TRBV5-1,CASSLRQGANANTGELFF,TGCGCCAGCAGCCTACGACAGGGGGCCAATGCGAACACCGGGGAGCTGTTTTTT
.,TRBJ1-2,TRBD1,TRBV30,CAWSVNALGQGAGYTF,TGTGCCTGGAGTGTGAATGCGCTGGGACAGGGGGCTGGCTACACCTTC
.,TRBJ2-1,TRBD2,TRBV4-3,CASSPGGFQGNEQFF,TGCGCCAGCAGCCCGGGGGGATTTCAGGGTAATGAGCAGTTCTTC
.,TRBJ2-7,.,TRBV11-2,CASSPGPGWGREQYF,TGTGCCAGCAGCCCGGGGCCCGGGTGGGGGCGCGAGCAGTACTTC
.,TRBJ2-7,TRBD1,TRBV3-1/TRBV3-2,CASSQTQGALDEQYF,TGTGCCAGCAGCCAAACACAGGGGGCGCTGGACGAGCAGTACTTC
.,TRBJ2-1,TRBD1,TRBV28,CASTTGGAHNEQFF,TGTGCCAGCACCACAGGGGGCGCACACAATGAGCAGTTCTTC